This is a list of T cell receptor beta chains from one sample in a study of T cells in localized non-small cell lung cancer. Libraries were prepared by immunoSEQ multiplex PCR; TCRdb keeps only in-frame clonotypes and omits some of them. The sample lists tens of thousands of clones, about 92% occurring once. The specimen was peripheral blood, collected before any cancer treatment. Every receptor here comes from a female donor older than 55 with stage I lung adenocarcinoma. The CDR3 runs from the conserved cysteine through the conserved F or W. A D gene is named only where the DNA matches it firmly.

d_gene,len,v_gene,j_gene,CDR3nt,CDR3aa
NA,14,TRBV28,TRBJ1-2,TGTGCCAGCAGCAATTCGGGGGGTTTGGACGGCTACACCTTC,CASSNSGGLDGYTF
NA,14,TRBV7-9,TRBJ2-2,TGTGCCAGCAGCTCAAACGGGAACACCGGGGAGCTGTTTTTT,CASSSNGNTGELFF
TRBD1,13,TRBV5-1,TRBJ1-1,TGCGCCAGCGGAGGACAGGGGAACACTGAAGCTTTCTTT,CASGGQGNTEAFF
NA,20,TRBV7-2,TRBJ1-5,TGTGCCAGCAGCTTAGCTCGGGGGGGCAGATCGGGATCTAGCAATCAGCCCCAGCATTTT,CASSLARGGRSGSSNQPQHF
NA,14,TRBV7-2,TRBJ1-5,TGTGCCAGCAGCTTGTACGGGAACGATCAGCCCCAGCATTTT,CASSLYGNDQPQHF
NA,16,TRBV7-8,TRBJ1-1,TGTGCCAGCAGCCTAAACCGAATTCCAGCGAACACTGAAGCTTTCTTT,CASSLNRIPANTEAFF
NA,16,TRBV7-6,TRBJ2-1,TGTGCCAGCAGCTCCCCCGACTTATCAGTGGGCAATGAGCAGTTCTTC,CASSSPDLSVGNEQFF
NA,17,TRBV6-1,TRBJ1-1,TGTGCCAGCAGTGGGACCCGGGACACCCTTACAGGCACTGAAGCTTTCTTT,CASSGTRDTLTGTEAFF
NA,17,TRBV5-1,TRBJ1-1,TGCGCCAGCAGCTTGGCGCTCTGGGCGGGCCGGAACACTGAAGCTTTCTTT,CASSLALWAGRNTEAFF
NA,13,TRBV5-1,TRBJ2-6,TGCGCCAGCAGCTGGGGGGAAGCCAACGTCCTGACTTTC,CASSWGEANVLTF
NA,14,TRBV7-9,TRBJ1-2,TGTGCCAGCAGCTTAGAAGCCCGACGGGAGGGCTACACCTTC,CASSLEARREGYTF
NA,14,TRBV5-6,TRBJ2-5,TGTGCCAGCAGCTTCGTAGCGCCCCAAGAGACCCAGTACTTC,CASSFVAPQETQYF
TRBD1,15,TRBV28,TRBJ1-3,TGTGCCAGCAGCCCAAGCGACAGGGTTAGAAACACCATATATTTT,CASSPSDRVRNTIYF
TRBD1,13,TRBV10-2,TRBJ1-1,TGCGCCAGCAATGACAGGGGGGTCCTTGAAGCTTTCTTT,CASNDRGVLEAFF
NA,15,TRBV27,TRBJ1-1,TGTGCCAGCAGTACACCAACGGGCCCCCGATCCGAAGCTTTCTTT,CASSTPTGPRSEAFF
NA,14,TRBV2,TRBJ2-2,TGTGCCAGCAGTGTGTACAAGAACACCGGGGAGCTGTTTTTT,CASSVYKNTGELFF
NA,14,TRBV7-2,TRBJ2-2,TGTGCCAGCAGCATTCAGGGGTTGGCCGGGGAGCTGTTTTTT,CASSIQGLAGELFF
NA,14,TRBV29-1,TRBJ1-2,TGCAGCGTTGAGGTGGTTGGGGGCCTAGGAGGCTACACCTTC,CSVEVVGGLGGYTF
NA,17,TRBV14,TRBJ2-6,TGTGCCAGCAGCCCGCGGCTTGGGACGACTGGGGCCAACGTCCTGACTTTC,CASSPRLGTTGANVLTF
NA,12,TRBV5-5,TRBJ2-5,TGTGCCAGCAGCCCCCAATGGGAGACCCAGTACTTC,CASSPQWETQYF
NA,14,TRBV21-1,TRBJ2-5,TGTGCCAGCATCATAAGGACAGCCCAAGAGACCCAGTACTTC,CASIIRTAQETQYF
NA,13,TRBV6-4,TRBJ1-2,TGTGCCAGCAGTGGAGGGGGTAACTATGGCTACACCTTC,CASSGGGNYGYTF